A selection of T cell receptor beta chains follows, all from one sample in a study of PD-L1 blockade in urothelial cancer. TCRdb's copy holds only in-frame clones and misses some; the assay was immunoSEQ multiplex PCR. There are fewer than 60,000 clones in the sample; approximately 80% occur only once, and about 1.2% lies in the top ten. The sequenced sample was PBMCs, obtained around atezolizumab (anti-PD-L1) treatment. The receptors originated from a man in his fifties with urothelial cancer. The CDR3 runs from the conserved cysteine through the conserved F or W. The D gene is left open where the match is weak. Size tells how often a clone was seen (once, few, many) or the class of an expanded clone, and some rows leave it out.

clone size	D gene	J gene	V gene	CDR3 DNA	CDR3 protein
NA	TRBD1	TRBJ1-5	TRBV5-1	TGCGCCAGCAGGCCCGGGACAGGGAATCAGCCCCAGCATTTT	CASRPGTGNQPQHF
once	TRBD2	TRBJ2-7	TRBV7-6	TGTGCCAGCAGCCCCGGGACTAGCGCCGAGCAGTACTTC	CASSPGTSAEQYF
once	TRBD1	TRBJ2-1	TRBV18	TGTGCCAGCTCTTCAGGGGGAACCTACAATGAGCAGTTCTTC	CASSSGGTYNEQFF
NA	TRBD2	TRBJ2-5	TRBV6-6	TGTGCCAGCAGCCTGGGGGGGGTCCAAGAGACCCAGTACTTC	CASSLGGVQETQYF
NA	TRBD1	TRBJ2-7	TRBV2	TGTGCCAGCAGTGTAGGGCCGGGACAGGGATCCTACGAGCAGTACTTC	CASSVGPGQGSYEQYF
NA	TRBD2	TRBJ2-4	TRBV11-2	TGTGCCAGCAGCTCGGGGGAGGGACCTGCCAAAAACATTCAGTACTTC	CASSSGEGPAKNIQYF
few	TRBD1	TRBJ1-2	TRBV28	TGTGCCAGCAACATCCCGGGACAGGGGGCCCGAGGCTACACCTTC	CASNIPGQGARGYTF
NA	NA	TRBJ1-1	TRBV7-8	TGTGCCAGCAGCTTAGTTTCCTCCGGCAGACTAGACGGGACTGAAGCTTTCTTT	CASSLVSSGRLDGTEAFF
NA	NA	TRBJ2-1	TRBV28	TGTGCCAGCAGTTTACCAGGGGTACATGAGCAGTTCTTC	CASSLPGVHEQFF
NA	TRBD1	TRBJ1-1	TRBV2	TGTGCCAGCAGGGACGGACAGGTAGCTTTCTTT	CASRDGQVAFF
NA	NA	TRBJ1-2	TRBV30	TGTGCCTGGAGTAGCGGACTTCTGTCGGGCGGCTACACCTTC	CAWSSGLLSGGYTF
NA	NA	TRBJ2-3	TRBV13	TGTGCCAGCAGCTTTGTTCCGGCAGATACGCAGTATTTT	CASSFVPADTQYF
NA	TRBD1	TRBJ2-7	TRBV2	TGTGCCAGCAGGCAAGGGACAGTTGCCCGGAGAGTGGGCGAGCAGTACTTC	CASRQGTVARRVGEQYF
NA	NA	TRBJ2-1	TRBV5-5	TGTGCCAGCAGTTTGACAGGTCTAAGTGGGAATGAGCAGTTCTTC	CASSLTGLSGNEQFF
NA	NA	TRBJ2-2	TRBV9	TGTGCCAGCAGCGCAATAGACAGTAACACCGGGGAGCTGTTTTTT	CASSAIDSNTGELFF
NA	NA	TRBJ1-6	TRBV6-5	TGTGCCAGCAGTATTGGGCGCTGGGGAGACTCACCCCTCCACTTT	CASSIGRWGDSPLHF
few	NA	TRBJ2-2	TRBV11-2	TGTGCCAGCAGCTTGGTAGCTTCGAACACCGGGGAGCTGTTTTTT	CASSLVASNTGELFF
once	TRBD2	TRBJ2-1	TRBV4-2	TGTGCCAGCAGCCAAGGCCTAGCGGGGGGAGAAAATGAGCAGTTCTTC	CASSQGLAGGENEQFF
NA	NA	TRBJ1-1	TRBV9	TGTGCCAGCAGCGTAGGGGCCGAAGGTAGGACTGAAGCTTTCTTT	CASSVGAEGRTEAFF
NA	NA	TRBJ1-5	TRBV9	TGTGCCAGCAGCGTAGGGGGGGGCCAGCCCCAGCATTTT	CASSVGGGQPQHF
NA	TRBD2	TRBJ2-3	TRBV7-3	TGTGCCAGCAGCTCCCACCCTCCGGGACTAGTCTCAGATACGCAGTATTTT	CASSSHPPGLVSDTQYF
NA	NA	TRBJ2-5	TRBV29-1	TGCAGCGTTTTCGGGAGTCCTCGCCAAGAGACCCAGTACTTC	CSVFGSPRQETQYF
NA	NA	TRBJ1-2	TRBV6-6	TGTGCCAGCAGTTACGCGGACAGAGTTAACTATGGCTACACCTTC	CASSYADRVNYGYTF
NA	NA	TRBJ1-5	TRBV2	TGTGCCAGCAGTGAAATGACATTTAGCAATCAGCCCCAGCATTTT	CASSEMTFSNQPQHF
NA	NA	TRBJ2-7	TRBV4-3	TGCGCCAGCAGCCAAGATCTAGGGCTAGCGAACTACTACGAGCAGTACTTC	CASSQDLGLANYYEQYF
NA	NA	TRBJ2-1	TRBV2	TGTGCCAGCAGTTCGGGGAGGACGAATGAGCAGTTCTTC	CASSSGRTNEQFF
NA	TRBD1	TRBJ1-2	TRBV5-8	TGTGCCAGCAGCTTGAAGACAGGGGTAACGCATGGCTACACCTTC	CASSLKTGVTHGYTF
NA	NA	TRBJ1-1	TRBV4-1	TGCGCCACCGGAGGGGTAGACACTGAAGCTTTCTTT	CATGGVDTEAFF
NA	TRBD1	TRBJ1-5	TRBV30	TGTGCCTGGAGTACCCAGGGGGTAAGCAATCAGCCCCAGCATTTT	CAWSTQGVSNQPQHF
NA	TRBD1	TRBJ1-1	TRBV7-3	TGTGCCAGCAGCTGGACAGGGGGCTCGAACACTGAAGCTTTCTTT	CASSWTGGSNTEAFF
few	TRBD1	TRBJ1-1	TRBV9	TGTGCCAGCAGCGTCGGGACAGGGGTTGGTCTCACTGAAGCTTTCTTT	CASSVGTGVGLTEAFF
NA	TRBD1	TRBJ1-2	TRBV5-8	TGTGCCAGCAGCTCACCCGGGACAGGGGCGGGTGGCTACACCTTC	CASSSPGTGAGGYTF
NA	NA	TRBJ2-7	TRBV2	TGTGCCAGCAGTCCCGGTCTGAGGAGCTCCTACGAGCAGTACTTC	CASSPGLRSSYEQYF
NA	NA	TRBJ1-1	TRBV30	TGTGCCTGGAGTGAACCCCACAGGTTCATGAACACTGAAGCTTTCTTT	CAWSEPHRFMNTEAFF
NA	NA	TRBJ2-2	TRBV6-1	TGTGCCAGCAGTGAAAGTGGCCCCGGGGAGCTGTTTTTT	CASSESGPGELFF
NA	NA	TRBJ2-3	TRBV27	TGTGCCACCTTAAGAAGCGGCACAGATACGCAGTATTTT	CATLRSGTDTQYF
once	TRBD2	TRBJ2-2	TRBV5-1	TGCGCCAGCAGCCGGGGGGGGGAGAACACCGGGGAGCTGTTTTTT	CASSRGGENTGELFF
NA	TRBD2	TRBJ2-7	TRBV7-2	TGTGCCAGCAAGGGATCTAGCGGGGGCGACGAGCAGTACTTC	CASKGSSGGDEQYF
NA	TRBD2	TRBJ2-3	TRBV5-1	TGCGCCAGCAGACCGGGACTAGCAACAGATACGCAGTATTTT	CASRPGLATDTQYF
few	TRBD2	TRBJ2-1	TRBV2	TGTGCCAGCAGAAAACCGGGACTAGTCGGCAATGAGCAGTTCTTC	CASRKPGLVGNEQFF
NA	TRBD2	TRBJ2-1	TRBV27	TGTGCCACCAAGGGACTAGCGGGAACGTCCTACAATGAGCAGTTCTTC	CATKGLAGTSYNEQFF
once	TRBD2	TRBJ2-1	TRBV7-9	TGTGCCAGCAGCTTAGGGGGGGGGAATTGGCAGTTCTTC	CASSLGGGNWQFF
NA	TRBD2	TRBJ2-1	TRBV5-1	TGCGCCAGCAGCCCGGGACTACTGAACAATGAGCAGTTCTTC	CASSPGLLNNEQFF
NA	TRBD2	TRBJ2-4	TRBV18	TGTGCCAGCTCACCGGTTCCTAGCGGGACCCAAAACATTCAGTACTTC	CASSPVPSGTQNIQYF
NA	TRBD1	TRBJ1-4	TRBV9	TGTGCCAGCAGCGTATCCGGGACAGGTAATGAAAAACTGTTTTTT	CASSVSGTGNEKLFF
NA	TRBD1	TRBJ1-2	TRBV4-2	TGTGCCAGCAGCCGAGGACAGGGGGCGAGTGGCTACACCTTC	CASSRGQGASGYTF
NA	TRBD1	TRBJ2-7	TRBV5-6	TGTGCCAGCAGCCCCGGGACAGAGACCTACGAGCAGTACTTC	CASSPGTETYEQYF
NA	TRBD1	TRBJ1-1	TRBV10-1	TGCGCCAGCAGTTCGGGACAGGGAAGAAAAACTGAAGCTTTCTTT	CASSSGQGRKTEAFF
NA	TRBD1	TRBJ2-6	TRBV7-8	TGTGCCAGCAGCTTAGGACAGGGGACCGGGGCCAACGTCCTGACTTTC	CASSLGQGTGANVLTF
once	NA	TRBJ1-1	TRBV2	TGTGCCAGCATCCCTCCCCTCGTGGAGACTGAAGCTTTCTTT	CASIPPLVETEAFF
NA	NA	TRBJ2-7	TRBV20-1	TGCAGTGCTAGGATCCAGCGCGAGCAGTACTTC	CSARIQREQYF
few	TRBD1	TRBJ1-3	TRBV2	TGTGCCAGCAAGACAGGGGGGACCGCTGGAAACACCATATATTTT	CASKTGGTAGNTIYF
once	NA	TRBJ2-5	TRBV7-2	TGTGCCAGCAGCTCGGGACTTCAAGAGACCCAGTACTTC	CASSSGLQETQYF
NA	NA	TRBJ2-2	TRBV10-3	TGTGCCATCAGTGAGTCCCTAGGACTCCCGAACACCGGGGAGCTGTTTTTT	CAISESLGLPNTGELFF
NA	TRBD1	TRBJ1-2	TRBV2	TGTGCCAGCAGTGAAGCAGGGGGCCGAGGCTACACCTTC	CASSEAGGRGYTF
NA	TRBD2	TRBJ2-1	TRBV6-1	TGTGCCAGCAGGCACGGGGGGGGAAATGAGCAGTTCTTC	CASRHGGGNEQFF
once	TRBD2	TRBJ2-5	TRBV28	TGTGCCAGCAGTTCCCTGACTAGCGGGAGAACAAAGACCCAGTACTTC	CASSSLTSGRTKTQYF
NA	TRBD1	TRBJ1-6	TRBV4-3	TGCGCCAGCAGCCAAGGTGGGACAGCCAATAATTCACCCCTCCACTTT	CASSQGGTANNSPLHF